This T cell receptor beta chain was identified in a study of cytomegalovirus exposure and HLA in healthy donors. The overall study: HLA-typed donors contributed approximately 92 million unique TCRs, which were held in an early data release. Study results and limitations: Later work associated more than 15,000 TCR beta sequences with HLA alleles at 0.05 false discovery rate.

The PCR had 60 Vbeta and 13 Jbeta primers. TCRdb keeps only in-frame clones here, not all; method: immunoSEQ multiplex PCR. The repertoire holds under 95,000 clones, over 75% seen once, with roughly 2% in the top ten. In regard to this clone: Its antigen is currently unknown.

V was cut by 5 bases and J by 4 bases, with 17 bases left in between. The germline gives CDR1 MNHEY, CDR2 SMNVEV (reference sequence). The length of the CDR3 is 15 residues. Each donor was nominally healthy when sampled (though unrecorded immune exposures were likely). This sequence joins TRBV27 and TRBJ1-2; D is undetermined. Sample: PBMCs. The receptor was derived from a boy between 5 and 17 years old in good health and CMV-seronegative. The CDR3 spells CASSQSPGGRYGYTF. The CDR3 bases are TGTGCCAGCAGTCAGTCCCCGGGAGGGCGCTATGGCTACACCTTC.